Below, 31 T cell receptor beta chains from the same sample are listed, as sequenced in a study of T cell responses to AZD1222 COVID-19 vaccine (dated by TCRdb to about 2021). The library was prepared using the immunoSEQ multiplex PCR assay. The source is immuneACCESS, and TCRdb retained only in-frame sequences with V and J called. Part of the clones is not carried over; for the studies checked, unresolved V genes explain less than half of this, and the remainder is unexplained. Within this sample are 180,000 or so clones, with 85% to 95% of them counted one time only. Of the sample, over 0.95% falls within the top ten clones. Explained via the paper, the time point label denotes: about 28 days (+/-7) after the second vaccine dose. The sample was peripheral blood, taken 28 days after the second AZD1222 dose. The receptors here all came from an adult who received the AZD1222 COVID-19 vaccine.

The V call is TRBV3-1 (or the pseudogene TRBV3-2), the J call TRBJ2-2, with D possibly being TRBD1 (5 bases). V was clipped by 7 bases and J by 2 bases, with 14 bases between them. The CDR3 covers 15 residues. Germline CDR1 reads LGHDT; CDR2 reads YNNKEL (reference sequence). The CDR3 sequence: CASTLGVRNTGELFF. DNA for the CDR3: TGTGCCAGCACCTTAGGGGTTCGCAACACCGGGGAGCTGTTTTTT.

CDR3 bases: TGTGCCAGCAGGGCCCGAGGCAATGAGCAGTTCTTC. Its translation: CASRARGNEQFF. V gene TRBV2 combines with J gene TRBJ2-1; D uncertain. V lost 6 bases and J 6 bases, leaving 9 bases between the germline ends. Germline V gene lookup returns CDR1 SNHLY and CDR2 FYNNEI. This CDR3 is built from 12 residues. The full variable domain, its missing parts supplied by reference TRBV2 and TRBJ2-1, is EPEVTQTPSHQVTQMGQEVILRCVPISNHLYFYWYRQILGQKVEFLVSFYNNEISEKSEIFDDQFSVERPDGSNFTLKIRSTKLEDSAMYFCASRARGNEQFFGPGTRLTVL.

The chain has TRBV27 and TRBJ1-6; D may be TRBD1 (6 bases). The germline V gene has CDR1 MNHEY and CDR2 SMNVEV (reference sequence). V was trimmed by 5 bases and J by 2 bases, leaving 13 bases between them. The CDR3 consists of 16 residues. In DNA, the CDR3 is TGTGCCAGCAGTCCGCGGGGGGCTGCCTATAATTCACCCCTCCACTTT. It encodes CASSPRGAAYNSPLHF.

CDR3 loop: CASTTGTFNQPQHF. The CDR3 coding sequence is TGTGCCAGTACCACAGGCACCTTCAATCAGCCCCAGCATTTT. The V gene is TRBV19, the J gene TRBJ1-5; TRBD1 might be the D (5 bases). Germline V gene sequence: CDR1 LNHDA, CDR2 SQIVND (reference sequence). CDR3 length: 14 amino acids. The V end lost 7 bases, the J end lost 3 bases, and 13 bases lay between the germline ends.

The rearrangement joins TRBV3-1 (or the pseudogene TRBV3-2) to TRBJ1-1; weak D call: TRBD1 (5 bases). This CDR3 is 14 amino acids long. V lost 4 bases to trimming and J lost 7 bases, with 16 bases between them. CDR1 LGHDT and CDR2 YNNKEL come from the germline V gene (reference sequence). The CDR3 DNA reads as TGTGCCAGCAGCCCCCGGACGGGTGGGGGTGAAGCTTTCTTT. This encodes CASSPRTGGGEAFF.

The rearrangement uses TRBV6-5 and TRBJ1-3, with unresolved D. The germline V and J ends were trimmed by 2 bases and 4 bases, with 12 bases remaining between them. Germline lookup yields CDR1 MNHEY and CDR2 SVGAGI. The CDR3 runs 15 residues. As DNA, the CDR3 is TGTGCCAGCAGTTACGGCCCGCCGGCAGGAAACACCATATATTTT. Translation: CASSYGPPAGNTIYF.

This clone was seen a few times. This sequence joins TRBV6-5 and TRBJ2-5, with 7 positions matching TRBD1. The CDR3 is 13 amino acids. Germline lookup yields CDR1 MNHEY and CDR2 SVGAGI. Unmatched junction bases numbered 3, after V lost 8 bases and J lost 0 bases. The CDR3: CASLRGNQETQYF. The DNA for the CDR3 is TGTGCCAGCCTCAGGGGGAACCAAGAGACCCAGTACTTC.

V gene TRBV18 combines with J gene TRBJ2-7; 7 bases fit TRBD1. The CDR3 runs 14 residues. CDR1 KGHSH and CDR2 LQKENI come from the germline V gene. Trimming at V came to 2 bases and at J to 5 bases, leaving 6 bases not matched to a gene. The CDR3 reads CASSPTDRDHEQYF. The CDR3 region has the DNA TGTGCCAGCTCACCAACCGACAGGGACCACGAGCAGTACTTC.

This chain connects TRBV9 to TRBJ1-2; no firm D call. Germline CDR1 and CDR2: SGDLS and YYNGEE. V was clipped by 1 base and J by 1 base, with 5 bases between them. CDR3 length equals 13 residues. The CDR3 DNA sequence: TGTGCCAGCAGCGTAACGGATAACTATGGCTACACCTTC. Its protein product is CASSVTDNYGYTF.

CDR3 amino acids: CASASGGNTGELFF. The CDR3 DNA reads as TGTGCCAGCGCGAGCGGGGGGAACACCGGGGAGCTGTTTTTT. The rearrangement links TRBV6-5 to TRBJ2-2; 8 bases are a match to TRBD2. The germline gives CDR1 MNHEY, CDR2 SVGAGI. The CDR3 is 14 amino acids. J lost 1 base, V lost 8 bases, and 3 bases had no gene match.

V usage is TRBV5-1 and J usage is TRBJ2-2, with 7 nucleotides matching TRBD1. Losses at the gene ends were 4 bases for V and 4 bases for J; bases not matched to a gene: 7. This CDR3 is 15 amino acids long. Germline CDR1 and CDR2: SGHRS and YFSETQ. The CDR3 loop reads CASSLTGRTTGELFF. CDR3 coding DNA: TGCGCCAGCAGCCTGACAGGGCGGACCACCGGGGAGCTGTTTTTT.

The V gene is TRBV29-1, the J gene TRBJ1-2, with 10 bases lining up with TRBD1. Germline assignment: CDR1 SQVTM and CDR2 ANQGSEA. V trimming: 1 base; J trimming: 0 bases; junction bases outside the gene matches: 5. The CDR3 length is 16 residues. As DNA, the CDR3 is TGCAGCGTTGAAGGTCCGGGACAGGGGACTAACTATGGCTACACCTTC. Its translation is CSVEGPGQGTNYGYTF. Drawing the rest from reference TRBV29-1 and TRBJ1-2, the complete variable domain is SAVISQKPSRDICQRGTSLTIQCQVDSQVTMMFWYRQQPGQSLTLIATANQGSEATYESGFVIDKFPISRPNLTFSTLTVSNMSPEDSSIYLCSVEGPGQGTNYGYTFGSGTRLTVV.

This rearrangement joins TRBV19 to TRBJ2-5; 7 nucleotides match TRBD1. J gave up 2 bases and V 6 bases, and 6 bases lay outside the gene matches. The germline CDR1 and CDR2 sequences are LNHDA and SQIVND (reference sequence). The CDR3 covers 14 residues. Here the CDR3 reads CASSRDSIQETQYF. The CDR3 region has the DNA TGTGCCAGTAGCCGGGACAGCATACAAGAGACCCAGTACTTC.

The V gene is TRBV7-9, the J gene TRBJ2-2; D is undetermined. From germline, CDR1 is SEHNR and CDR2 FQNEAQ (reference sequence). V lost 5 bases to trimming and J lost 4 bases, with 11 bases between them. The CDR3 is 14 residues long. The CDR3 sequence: CASSVSQVTGELFF. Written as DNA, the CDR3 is TGTGCCAGCAGCGTCTCTCAGGTCACCGGGGAGCTGTTTTTT.

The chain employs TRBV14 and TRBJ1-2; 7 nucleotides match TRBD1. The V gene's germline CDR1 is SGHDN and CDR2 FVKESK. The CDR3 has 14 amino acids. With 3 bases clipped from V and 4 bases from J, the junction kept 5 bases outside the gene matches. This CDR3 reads CASSQTTGPYGYTF. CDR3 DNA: TGTGCCAGCAGCCAGACGACAGGGCCCTATGGCTACACCTTC.

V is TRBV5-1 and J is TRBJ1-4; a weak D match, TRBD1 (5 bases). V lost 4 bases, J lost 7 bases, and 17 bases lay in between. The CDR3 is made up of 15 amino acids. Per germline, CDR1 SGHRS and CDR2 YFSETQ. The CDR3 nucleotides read TGCGCCAGCAGCCGCCTTACAGGTCTGGGTGAAAAACTGTTTTTT. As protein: CASSRLTGLGEKLFF.

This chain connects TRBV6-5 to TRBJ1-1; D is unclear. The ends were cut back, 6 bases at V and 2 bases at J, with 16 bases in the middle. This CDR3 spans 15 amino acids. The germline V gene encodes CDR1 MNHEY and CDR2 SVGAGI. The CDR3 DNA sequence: TGTGCCAGCAGAAAGCGTGTCGGGGTTAACACTGAAGCTTTCTTT. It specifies CASRKRVGVNTEAFF.

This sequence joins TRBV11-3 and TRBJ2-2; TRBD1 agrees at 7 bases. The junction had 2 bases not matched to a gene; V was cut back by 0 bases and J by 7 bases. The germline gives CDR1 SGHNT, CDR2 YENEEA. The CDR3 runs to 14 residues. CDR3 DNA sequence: TGTGCCAGCAGCTTAGATGACAGGGACGGGGAGCTGTTTTTT. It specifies CASSLDDRDGELFF.

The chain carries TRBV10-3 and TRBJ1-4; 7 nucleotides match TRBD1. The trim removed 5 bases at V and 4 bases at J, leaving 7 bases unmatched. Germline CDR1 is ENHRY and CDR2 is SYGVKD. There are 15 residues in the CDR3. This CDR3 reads CAISPSQGNNEKLFF. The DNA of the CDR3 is TGTGCCATCAGTCCGTCACAGGGGAATAATGAAAAACTGTTTTTT.

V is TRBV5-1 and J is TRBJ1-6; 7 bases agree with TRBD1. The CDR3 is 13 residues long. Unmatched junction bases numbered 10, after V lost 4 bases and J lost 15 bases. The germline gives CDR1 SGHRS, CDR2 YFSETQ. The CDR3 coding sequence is TGCGCCAGCAGCCCTGGACAGGCCCGCAACCTCCACTTT. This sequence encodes CASSPGQARNLHF.

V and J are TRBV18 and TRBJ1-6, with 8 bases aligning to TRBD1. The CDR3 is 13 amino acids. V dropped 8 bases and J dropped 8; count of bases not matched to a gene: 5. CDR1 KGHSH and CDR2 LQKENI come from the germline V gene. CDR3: CASRGTGDSPLHF. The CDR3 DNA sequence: TGTGCCAGCCGCGGGACAGGAGATTCACCCCTCCACTTT. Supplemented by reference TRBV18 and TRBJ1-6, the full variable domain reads NAGVMQNPRHLVRRRGQEARLRCSPMKGHSHVYWYRQLPEEGLKFMVYLQKENIIDESGMPKERFSAEFPKEGPSILRIQQVVRGDSAAYFCASRGTGDSPLHFGNGTRLTVT.

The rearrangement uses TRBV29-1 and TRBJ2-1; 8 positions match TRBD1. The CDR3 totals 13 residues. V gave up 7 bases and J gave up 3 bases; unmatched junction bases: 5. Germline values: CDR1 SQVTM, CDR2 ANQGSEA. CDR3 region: CSGLGTGYNEQFF. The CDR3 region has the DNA TGCAGCGGCCTCGGGACAGGCTACAATGAGCAGTTCTTC.

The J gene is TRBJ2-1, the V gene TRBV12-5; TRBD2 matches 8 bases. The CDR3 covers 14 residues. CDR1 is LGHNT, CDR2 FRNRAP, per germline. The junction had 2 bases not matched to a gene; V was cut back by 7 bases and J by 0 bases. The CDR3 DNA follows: TGTGCTAGTGATCGGGGGGGCTCCTACAATGAGCAGTTCTTC. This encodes CASDRGGSYNEQFF.

CDR3 amino acids: CASSPETVAFGYTF. In DNA form, the CDR3 reads TGTGCCAGTAGTCCGGAGACGGTAGCTTTCGGCTACACCTTC. J is TRBJ1-2 and V is TRBV19, with D hard to call. The V gene lost 5 bases and the J gene lost 8 bases, with 18 bases spanning the gap. The CDR3 is made up of 14 amino acids. CDR1 is LNHDA, CDR2 SQIVND, per germline (reference sequence). Full variable domain (missing parts from reference TRBV19 and TRBJ1-2): DGGITQSPKYLFRKEGQNVTLSCEQNLNHDAMYWYRQDPGQGLRLIYYSQIVNDFQKGDIAEGYSVSREKKESFPLTVTSAQKNPTAFYLCASSPETVAFGYTFGSGTRLTVV.

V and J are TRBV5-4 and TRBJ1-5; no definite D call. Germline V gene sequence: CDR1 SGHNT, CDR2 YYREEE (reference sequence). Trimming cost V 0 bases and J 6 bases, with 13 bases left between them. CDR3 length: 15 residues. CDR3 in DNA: TGTGCCAGCAGCTTGGGGGGAGAGGTATCTCAGCCCCAGCATTTT. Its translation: CASSLGGEVSQPQHF.

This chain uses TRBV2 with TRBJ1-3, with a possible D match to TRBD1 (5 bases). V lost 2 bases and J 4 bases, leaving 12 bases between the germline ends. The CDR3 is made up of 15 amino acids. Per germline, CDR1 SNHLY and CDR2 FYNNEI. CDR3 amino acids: CASSEQGEGGNTIYF. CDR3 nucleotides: TGTGCCAGCAGTGAACAGGGAGAGGGGGGAAACACCATATATTTT.

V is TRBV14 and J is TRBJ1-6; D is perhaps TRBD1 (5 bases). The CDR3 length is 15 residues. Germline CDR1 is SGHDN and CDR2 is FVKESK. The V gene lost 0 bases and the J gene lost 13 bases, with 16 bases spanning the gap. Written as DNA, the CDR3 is TGTGCCAGCAGCCAAGATCTCTCGGGGACGATGCCCCTCCACTTT. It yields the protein CASSQDLSGTMPLHF. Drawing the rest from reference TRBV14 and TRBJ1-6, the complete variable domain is EAGVTQFPSHSVIEKGQTVTLRCDPISGHDNLYWYRRVMGKEIKFLLHFVKESKQDESGMPNNRFLAERTGGTYSTLKVQPAELEDSGVYFCASSQDLSGTMPLHFGNGTRLTVT.

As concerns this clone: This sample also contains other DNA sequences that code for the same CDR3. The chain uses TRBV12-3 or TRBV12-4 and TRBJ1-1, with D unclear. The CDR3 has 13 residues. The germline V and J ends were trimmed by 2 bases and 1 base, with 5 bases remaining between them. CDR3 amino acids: CASSLTANTEAFF. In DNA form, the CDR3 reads TGTGCCAGCAGTTTAACAGCGAACACTGAAGCTTTCTTT.

CDR3 in DNA: TGTGCCAGCAGCCAAGACCCACGGGAGGGGTCGGCGGAGACCCAGTACTTC. Residues: CASSQDPREGSAETQYF. V usage is TRBV3-1 (or the pseudogene TRBV3-2) and J usage is TRBJ2-5; TRBD2 agrees at 8 bases. The CDR3 is made up of 17 amino acids. Trimming took 0 bases from V and 5 from J; bases not matched to a gene: 11. Germline loops: CDR1 LGHDT, CDR2 YNNKEL (reference sequence).

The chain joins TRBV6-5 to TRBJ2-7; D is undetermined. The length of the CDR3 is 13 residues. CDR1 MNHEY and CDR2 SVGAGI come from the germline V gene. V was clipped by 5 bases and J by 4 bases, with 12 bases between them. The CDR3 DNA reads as TGTGCCAGCAGTCGGCTAGGGTTTTACGAGCAGTACTTC. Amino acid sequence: CASSRLGFYEQYF.

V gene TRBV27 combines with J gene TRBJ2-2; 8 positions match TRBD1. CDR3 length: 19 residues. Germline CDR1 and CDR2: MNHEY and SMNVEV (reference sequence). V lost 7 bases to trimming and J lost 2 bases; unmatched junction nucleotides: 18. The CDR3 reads CASTLLRTGPGQNTGELFF. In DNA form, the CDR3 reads TGTGCCAGCACCCTACTTCGGACAGGGCCAGGACAAAACACCGGGGAGCTGTTTTTT.